This TCR beta chain was found in a study of blood T cell repertoires in COVID-19. Background on the study: T cells, B-cell-depleted T cells, or PBMCs provided the cDNA or gDNA that served as material.

This clone was seen only once. The CDR3 runs 15 residues. V lost 9 bases and J lost 6; bases outside the gene matches: 8. The V gene's germline CDR1 is LNHDA and CDR2 SQIVND (reference sequence). Using immunoSEQ multiplex PCR, the repertoire was profiled, and TCRdb retains in-frame clones only, with some absent. The table lists some 39,000 clones, more than 80% of them singletons. The J gene is TRBJ2-2, the V gene TRBV19, with TRBD1 identical over 12 bases. Sequencing was performed on peripheral blood. This clonotype originated in a man in his sixties with acute or convalescent COVID-19. CDR3 protein: CASYRGQGASGELFF. The CDR3 region has the DNA TGTGCCAGCTATCGGGGACAGGGGGCGTCCGGGGAGCTGTTTTTT.